The rows below give T cell receptor beta chains drawn from one sample of a study of cytomegalovirus exposure and HLA in healthy donors. Clones were sequenced by immunoSEQ multiplex PCR, and TCRdb holds only the in-frame ones, with some missing. This table holds roughly 76,000 clones, 70% to 80% found once. The specimen was PBMCs. The origin of the receptors is a man aged 25 to 45 in good health and CMV-seronegative. Both conserved end residues are part of each CDR3. A D gene is named only where the DNA matches it firmly. Only some rows state a clone size, as once, few, many or a class for expanded clones.

>TRBV4-2|-|TRBD2|TRBJ2-1
CASSQDDFTSGRKELFF
TGTGCCAGCAGCCAAGATGATTTCACTAGCGGAAGGAAAGAGTTGTTCTTC
>TRBV30|-|-|TRBJ1-1
CARRRTLEAFF
TGTGCCCGGCGCCGGACACTCGAAGCTTTCTTT
>TRBV27|-|-|TRBJ1-4
CASSSLLLFF
TGTGCCAGCAGTTCCCTACTGCTGTTTTTT
>TRBV6-5|-|-|TRBJ1-2
CASSYLGANYGYTF
TGTGCCAGCAGCTACCTAGGAGCTAACTATGGCTACACCTTC
>TRBV29-1|once|-|TRBJ2-3
CSVGSGSDTQYF
TGCAGCGTTGGTTCAGGGTCAGATACGCAGTATTTT
>TRBV6-1|few|-|TRBJ1-4
CASTQDGGRNEKLFF
TGTGCCAGCACCCAAGACGGGGGAAGGAATGAAAAACTGTTTTTT
>TRBV28|-|TRBD1|TRBJ2-4
CASSFIQGAKNIQYF
TGTGCCAGCAGTTTCATACAGGGGGCCAAAAACATTCAGTACTTC
>TRBV2|many|-|TRBJ1-5
CALAGEDEGEGNQPQHF
TGTGCGCTAGCTGGGGAGGATGAGGGTGAGGGCAATCAGCCCCAGCATTTT
>TRBV5-1|-|TRBD2|TRBJ2-1
CASSLTSGRAFSGSNEQFF
TGCGCCAGCAGCTTGACTAGCGGGAGGGCCTTCAGCGGATCCAATGAGCAGTTCTTC
>TRBV27|-|TRBD2|TRBJ2-5
CASSARLAGALRAQYF
TGTGCCAGCAGTGCCCGACTAGCGGGAGCGCTCAGGGCCCAGTACTTC
>TRBV19|-|-|TRBJ1-2
CASSTTGLWGYTF
TGTGCCAGTAGTACCACAGGGTTGTGGGGCTACACCTTC
>TRBV19|-|-|TRBJ1-1
CASSPPRGVNTEAFF
TGTGCCAGTAGTCCCCCCAGGGGAGTGAACACTGAAGCTTTCTTT
>TRBV5-1|-|TRBD1|TRBJ2-2
CASSLVTGKDGELFF
TGCGCCAGCAGCTTGGTGACAGGGAAAGACGGGGAGCTGTTTTTT
>TRBV4-1|-|-|TRBJ2-7
CASSQRDSYEQYF
TGCGCCAGCAGCCAACGGGACTCCTACGAGCAGTACTTC
>TRBV19|-|-|TRBJ1-1
CASSRGRNTEAFF
TGTGCCAGTAGTAGAGGGAGGAACACTGAAGCTTTCTTT
>TRBV4-1|-|TRBD2|TRBJ2-7
CASSRGTSGIVYEQYF
TGCGCCAGCAGCCGAGGGACTAGCGGGATTGTCTACGAGCAGTACTTC
>TRBV7-6|-|-|TRBJ2-7
CASSLGPNAEAYEQYF
TGTGCCAGCAGCTTAGGCCCCAATGCCGAGGCCTACGAGCAGTACTTC
>TRBV6-4|few|-|TRBJ2-3
CASASTHGSTDTQYF
TGTGCCAGCGCTTCGACACATGGGAGCACAGATACGCAGTATTTT
>TRBV5-6|few|-|TRBJ2-3
CASSKKPPTSGTQYF
TGTGCCAGCAGCAAAAAACCCCCGACGAGCGGTACGCAGTATTTT
>TRBV25-1|-|-|TRBJ2-3
CASSKGGLETQYF
TGTGCCAGCAGTAAAGGTGGACTGGAAACGCAGTATTTT
>TRBV9|-|TRBD2|TRBJ2-2
CASSDPRTSGIAGNTGELFF
TGTGCCAGCAGCGACCCCCGGACTAGCGGGATTGCAGGGAACACCGGGGAGCTGTTTTTT
>TRBV5-6|-|TRBD1|TRBJ1-4
CASSLEGQGILTNEKLFF
TGTGCCAGCAGCTTGGAGGGACAGGGGATATTGACAAATGAAAAACTGTTTTTT
>TRBV7-2|-|TRBD1|TRBJ2-3
CASSPSRDRVTDTQYF
TGTGCCAGCAGCCCGTCCCGGGACAGGGTAACAGATACGCAGTATTTT
>TRBV10-2|-|-|TRBJ1-3
CASLQETSGNTIYF
TGCGCCAGCCTACAGGAAACTTCTGGAAACACCATATATTTT
>TRBV5-1|-|TRBD2|TRBJ2-3
CASSWTSGTDTQYF
TGCGCCAGCAGCTGGACTAGCGGCACAGATACGCAGTATTTT
>TRBV2|once|-|TRBJ1-1
CASSEGNSNMNTEAFF
TGTGCCAGCAGTGAAGGGAACAGCAATATGAACACTGAAGCTTTCTTT
>TRBV9|-|-|TRBJ1-6
CASSALSYNSPLHF
TGTGCCAGCAGCGCCTTATCCTATAATTCACCCCTCCACTTT
>TRBV18|-|-|TRBJ1-1
CASSHDRRNTEAFF
TGTGCCAGCTCACACGACAGGCGCAACACTGAAGCTTTCTTT
>TRBV7-9|few|-|TRBJ1-1
CASSLALQGRTEAFF
TGTGCCAGCAGCTTAGCGCTCCAGGGCCGCACTGAAGCTTTCTTT
>TRBV29-1|-|TRBD1|TRBJ2-3
CSVLRDRGPDTQYF
TGCAGCGTTCTCCGGGACAGGGGGCCTGATACGCAGTATTTT
>TRBV6-5|-|TRBD2|TRBJ2-5
CASSQRGGRRETQYF
TGTGCCAGCAGCCAAAGGGGCGGGAGGAGGGAGACCCAGTACTTC
>TRBV7-9|-|-|TRBJ1-5
CASSLREQGNNQPQHF
TGTGCCAGCAGCTTAAGGGAACAGGGAAACAATCAGCCCCAGCATTTT
>TRBV27|-|TRBD1|TRBJ1-2
CASRLMDRGRFGGYTF
TGTGCCAGCAGACTGATGGACAGGGGAAGATTCGGTGGCTACACCTTC
>TRBV5-1|-|-|TRBJ2-1
CASSVATEQFF
TGCGCCAGCAGCGTGGCTACTGAGCAGTTCTTC
>TRBV6-5|-|TRBD1|TRBJ2-7
CASSPFDRAYEQYF
TGTGCCAGCAGTCCCTTCGACAGGGCCTACGAGCAGTACTTC
>TRBV6-6|-|-|TRBJ1-1
CASRNRANTEAFF
TGTGCCAGTCGAAACAGGGCGAACACTGAAGCTTTCTTT
>TRBV7-9|few|-|TRBJ1-1
CASSEGSGVGEAFF
TGTGCCAGCAGCGAAGGTTCCGGGGTAGGAGAAGCTTTCTTT
>TRBV28|-|TRBD1|TRBJ1-2
CASRRTGVPNYGYTF
TGTGCCAGCAGACGGACAGGGGTTCCGAACTATGGCTACACCTTC
>TRBV6-5|-|TRBD2|TRBJ2-7
CASIQYGRANYEQYF
TGTGCCAGCATTCAATACGGGAGGGCCAACTACGAGCAGTACTTC
>TRBV6-6|-|TRBD1|TRBJ1-5
CASSPDRGYSNQPQHF
TGTGCCAGCAGCCCCGACAGGGGGTATAGCAATCAGCCCCAGCATTTT
>TRBV7-8|-|-|TRBJ1-2
CASSNDRNYGYTF
TGTGCCAGCAGCAATGACAGGAACTATGGCTACACCTTC
>TRBV7-2|many|-|TRBJ2-1
CASSLGALTLDRRYNEQFF
TGTGCCAGCAGCTTAGGGGCACTGACACTAGACAGGCGGTACAATGAGCAGTTCTTC
>TRBV11-2|once|-|TRBJ2-7
CASSLLTGDYEQYF
TGTGCCAGCAGCCTCCTGACAGGAGACTACGAGCAGTACTTC
>TRBV7-6|-|TRBD2|TRBJ2-1
CASSFQMGGVLYNEQFF
TGTGCCAGCAGCTTCCAAATGGGGGGGGTCCTTTACAATGAGCAGTTCTTC
>TRBV9|-|-|TRBJ2-3
CASSYYTDTQYF
TGTGCCAGCAGCTACTACACAGATACGCAGTATTTT
>TRBV23-1|-|-|TRBJ2-3
CASRLTRVADTQYF
TGCGCCAGCAGGCTAACTAGGGTTGCCGATACGCAGTATTTT
>TRBV7-9|-|TRBD1|TRBJ2-7
CASSPDRVYEQYF
TGTGCCAGCAGCCCGGACAGGGTCTACGAGCAGTACTTC
>TRBV5-4|-|TRBD2|TRBJ2-5
CASSSRTSSRETQYF
TGTGCCAGCAGCTCGCGGACTAGCTCCCGAGAGACCCAGTACTTC
>TRBV7-9|-|TRBD1|TRBJ2-6
CASRDPGQGAGANVLTF
TGTGCCAGCAGGGATCCGGGACAGGGGGCCGGGGCCAACGTCCTGACTTTC
>TRBV28|-|-|TRBJ1-4
CASSYPGEKLFF
TGTGCCAGCAGCTACCCGGGGGAAAAACTGTTTTTT
>TRBV7-6|-|-|TRBJ1-2
CASSSNGGRNYGYTF
TGTGCCAGCAGCTCAAACGGGGGGCGGAACTATGGCTACACCTTC